The entry below gives a single TCR beta chain sequence along with its context. It has no known antigen specificity. The record has no base qualities; no much larger clone is one base away. This sample includes further DNA sequences coding for the same CDR3. The source of the sample is a study of PD-L1 blockade in urothelial cancer (dated by TCRdb to between 2016 and 2019). Regarding the research as a whole: Therapy was started at some point between 2014 and 2016 for all patients, and atezolizumab 1,200 mg was administered intravenously every 3 weeks. About 90% of the 29 patients were identified as males with urothelial cancer of bladder origin, and a prior smoking history was reported by 18 of 29 patients. An ECOG performance status of 0 or 1 was recorded for the patients, and 0 to 3 prior chemotherapy regimens had been received by the patients. Blood samples were analyzed at two time points: 3 weeks after treatment start (second dose) and 6 weeks after treatment start. Blood samples yielded a median of about 150,000 T cells and roughly 83,000 unique TCRs, with median clonality 0.080. The study, an exploratory multi-omic analysis, examined somatic, immune and clinical correlates of response to PD-L1 blockade with atezolizumab in urothelial cancer. TCR sequencing covered pretreatment tumor samples and matched, serially collected peripheral blood taken before and after atezolizumab treatment. Durable clinical benefit was defined as progression-free survival longer than 6 months, and TCR features were also tested against progression-free and overall survival. In the same patients, whole exome sequencing and RNA sequencing of pretreatment tumors were performed in addition to TCR sequencing. Durable clinical benefit was achieved by nine patients and was not achieved by 20 patients. Around 29 patients had pretreatment blood TCR-seq, some 25 had at least one posttreatment blood collection, and some 25 had tumor TCR-seq. The paper as a whole reports these results and caveats: Greater expansion of tumor-associated TCR clones in peripheral blood 3 weeks after the start of treatment was observed in patients with durable benefit (n of about 20, p = 0.022). A pretreatment peripheral blood TCR clonality below the median was linked to improved progression-free and overall survival. Because the sample size was small (n of about 30) and many exploratory analyses were performed, the results are intended to be hypothesis-generating.

What this sample's time point label stands for: pretreatment peripheral blood. The cohort included about 27 patients with locally advanced or metastatic urothelial carcinoma who were treated at Memorial Sloan Kettering on a trial protocol. Peripheral blood mononuclear cells were collected pretreatment and during treatment, at between 1 and 8 total time points per patient. The Qiagen DNeasy Blood extraction kit was used to purify genomic DNA from total PBMCs and tumor samples. Collected pretreatment and during treatment, PBMCs were isolated and stored as previously described. The CDR3 runs 13 amino acids, cysteine and phenylalanine included. The retained sequence is limited to the CDR3, 39 bases, with the frame set at the first base. The germline V gene provides CDR1 LGHNA and CDR2 YSLEER. The V and J ends are trimmed by 0 bases and 1 base, leaving 3 bases between them. To estimate absolute template abundance from read counts, synthetic TCR analog templates were spiked into each PCR. The immunoSEQ assay was used to amplify TCRbeta CDR3 regions from genomic DNA with bias-controlled V and J gene primers. Sequencing of rearranged TCRbeta segments was performed at approximately 20X coverage. The published analysis was carried out like this. Sequencing errors were corrected by clustering and CDR3s were annotated against IMGT to assign V, D and J genes. Only productive TCRbeta rearrangements were used in downstream analyses, excluding out-of-frame or stop-codon sequences. Clonality was computed as one minus Shannon entropy normalized by the log of the number of unique productive sequences. Fisher's exact test with Benjamini-Hochberg correction, at a threshold of adjusted p below 0.01, was used to find clones that differed between time points or between blood and tumor. The clones in this table, taken by TCRdb from immuneACCESS, are in-frame only. Not every clone is retained; where verified, under half of the shortfall comes from an unresolved V gene, and the cause of the rest is unknown. The V and J calls and the clone size are those of that table, but D and trimming were determined from the DNA. The sample profile shows 90,000 to 100,000 clones; 90% of them were found once. The top ten constitute about 1.7% of the sample.

Recombination joined TRBV4-3 with TRBJ1-1, with the D gene too uncertain to name. The sample consisted of PBMCs, taken around atezolizumab (anti-PD-L1) treatment. The TCR sequence derives from a man in his 60s with urothelial cancer. The CDR3 protein is CASSQDRNTEAFF. The sequence in DNA is TGCGCCAGCAGCCAAGATAGGAACACTGAAGCTTTCTTT.